This TCR beta chain stems from a study of blood T cell repertoires in COVID-19 (dated by TCRdb to about 2020). Describing the broader study: Samples covering the acute and convalescent phases of COVID-19 were provided by collaborators in the United States, Italy and Spain. The material from the prospective study consisted of cDNA or gDNA derived from T cells, B-cell-depleted T cells, or PBMCs. The dataset comprised deeply sampled blood TCRbeta repertoires from subjects exposed to, actively infected with, or recovered from COVID-19. The repertoires were made available in a free public database intended to serve as a resource for research on the immune response to SARS-CoV-2. Samples came from the ongoing ImmuneRACE study (first 160 participants) plus 1,254 subjects from 6 global collaborators. The sample metadata nearly always contained a de-identified subject ID, COVID-19 status, age in years and sex. HLA class I and class II types, where available, came from metadata supplied by the sample provider rather than from assay-based typing.

CDR1 LNHDA and CDR2 SQIVND are derived from the germline V gene (reference sequence). V loses 7 bases at its end and J loses 9 bases; junction bases beyond the gene matches: 12. The CDR3 holds 14 amino acids from the cysteine to the phenylalanine. Only CDR3 DNA is held: 42 bases, read in frame from base 1. Comment on this clone: Its recognized antigen is unknown. Within one base of it there is no much larger clone, and no base qualities were kept.

In the prospective study, participants were about 18 to 100 years old, resided in fewer than 25 geographic areas of the United States, and were enrolled through a virtual design. To assign participants to cohorts, the prospective study relied on clinical history that participants themselves reported in a screening survey and a study questionnaire. Recovered participants in ImmuneRACE Cohort 3 were defined by two consecutive negative NP/OP PCR tests, clearance by a healthcare professional, or resolution of symptoms. Each participant in the prospective study had whole blood, serum and a nasopharyngeal or oropharyngeal swab collected by mobile phlebotomists. Over an approximately two-month period, participants in the prospective study had the option of providing additional blood draws and questionnaires. Blood samples from the prospective study were shipped frozen or at room temperature prior to DNA extraction.

Beyond this particular receptor, the publication reports: How much clinical and demographic metadata was included differed by source and by participant, and the metadata was provided uncurated.

TCRbeta CDR3 regions were amplified from genomic DNA by means of the immunoSEQ Assay, a bias-controlled multiplex PCR. Regarding the original processing steps: The number of nucleated cells in each sample was estimated from the amplification of reference gene primers within the assay. Sequence reads were collapsed and filtered to measure the absolute abundance of every unique TCRbeta CDR3 rearrangement. For each sample, productive Simpson clonality was calculated by taking the square root of Simpson's diversity index across productive rearrangements. TCRdb carries this immuneACCESS record with in-frame sequences only. Its versions omit some clonotypes, under half of them owing to an unresolved V gene in the studies checked, with the rest unexplained. The V and J calls and the clone size are those of that table, but D and trimming were determined from the DNA. Across this sample there are under 300,000 clones, with approximately 90% seen only once. The ten biggest clones cover under 10% of the sample.

The V and J segments used are TRBV19 and TRBJ1-3; 7 central nucleotides agree with TRBD1. The receptor was isolated from a man aged 40-55 years who had recovered from COVID-19. Sequenced input: PBMCs or T cells enriched from blood (not recorded which). The CDR3 amino acid sequence is: CASTPDRDVLTIYF. The nucleotides read TGTGCCAGTACCCCCGACAGGGATGTTCTCACCATATATTTT.